This TCR beta chain was identified during a study of vaccination effects on CD4 cells after COVID-19. The method was immunoSEQ multiplex PCR; TCRdb's version includes in-frame clones alone and lacks a portion of them. Seen here are 55,000 to 80,000 clones, roughly 80% observed once, and the top ten hold roughly an eighth. The ViraFEST assay expanded antigen-specific CD4+ T cells with viral peptide pools before sequencing. Having been cultured for about ten days, the cells underwent CD4+ T cell isolation. Nucleocapsid antibodies were negative in the vaccine recipients, who had never had SARS-CoV-2 infection. Comments on this clone: Its specificity is not known.

Study-level points and caveats: Clonal contraction was marked in infection- and vaccine-induced clones late after vaccination.

Germline V CDR1 and CDR2: PRHDT, FYEKMQ (reference sequence). Trimming pared 0 bases from V and 2 bases from J, leaving 4 bases between. There are 13 residues in the CDR3. The J gene is TRBJ1-2, the V gene TRBV13, with D uncertain. The clonotype comes from a human donor who received a COVID-19 vaccine. Specimen: CD4+ T cells from PBMCs cultured with SARS-CoV-2 spike peptides, collected before COVID-19 vaccination. The chain's CDR3 is CASSLGQNYGYTF. The CDR3 DNA is TGTGCCAGCAGCTTAGGACAGAACTATGGCTACACCTTC. The entire variable domain, with the rest obtained from reference TRBV13 and TRBJ1-2, is as follows: AAGVIQSPRHLIKEKRETATLKCYPIPRHDTVYWYQQGPGQDPQFLISFYEKMQSDKGSIPDRFSAQQFSDYHSELNMSSLELGDSALYFCASSLGQNYGYTFGSGTRLTVV.